This passage covers 6 T cell receptor beta chains from one sample sequenced in a study of identical twins. From the 5' RACE reads, TCRdb called clonotypes with MiXCR, one entry per CDR3 protein. The profile covers 500,000 to 650,000 distinct CDR3 sequences, with under 25% appearing a single time and around 0.47% taken by the ten largest. This sample was also put to use in a study of yellow fever vaccine responses in identical twins.

The sequencing sample was made of CD4+ T cells sorted from blood. These receptor sequences come from a woman aged 18-29 years in good health.

This clonotype was seen a handful of times. The chain recombines TRBV15 with TRBJ2-3; 12 bases align to TRBD2. CDR1 is LNHNV and CDR2 is YYDKDF in the germline V gene (reference sequence). The CDR3 runs 18 residues. Germline trimming cut 2 bases from V and 3 bases from J; bases unmatched to any gene: 9. CDR3 residues: CATSRTATSGGPTDTQYF. The CDR3 nucleotides read TGTGCCACCAGCAGAACAGCCACTAGCGGGGGGCCGACAGATACGCAGTATTTT.

The V gene is TRBV11-2, the J gene TRBJ2-1; D ambiguous. Germline V gene data show CDR1 as SGHAT and CDR2 as FQNNGV. There are 12 residues in the CDR3. V shed 0 bases and J shed 9 bases, with 6 bases lying between them. For the CDR3, the DNA is TGTGCCAGCAGCTTAGACTGGATTGAGCAGTTCTTC. This sequence encodes CASSLDWIEQFF.

There are a few counts of this clonotype. The genes are TRBV3-1 and TRBJ2-2; 8 bases map to TRBD1. This CDR3 spans 15 amino acids. Germline assignment: CDR1 LGHDT and CDR2 YNNKEL (reference sequence). The J segment lost 5 bases and the V segment lost 4 bases, leaving 6 bases of the junction unmatched. Here the CDR3 DNA reads TGTGCCAGCAGCCGGACAGGGAAGGGGACCGGGGAGCTGTTTTTT. Amino acid sequence: CASSRTGKGTGELFF. The whole variable domain, remainder taken from reference TRBV3-1 and TRBJ2-2, is DTAVSQTPKYLVTQMGNDKSIKCEQNLGHDTMYWYKQDSKKFLKIMFSYNNKELIINETVPNRFSPKSPDKAHLNLHINSLELGDSAVYFCASSRTGKGTGELFFGEGSRLTVL.

This clonotype was counted between two and nine times. This rearrangement joins TRBV12-3 or TRBV12-4 to TRBJ2-7, with a possible D match to TRBD1 (5 bases). The V end lost 6 bases, the J end lost 4 bases, and 19 bases lay between the germline ends. CDR3 length equals 15 residues. CDR3 nucleotides: TGTGCCAGCAGCCTCCTGGCAGCAGGGTTGTACGAGCAGTACTTC. Protein product: CASSLLAAGLYEQYF.

The chain carries TRBV11-2 and TRBJ2-4; D is possibly TRBD1 (7 bases). This CDR3 comprises 19 residues. Germline V gene lookup returns CDR1 SGHAT and CDR2 FQNNGV. Trimming stripped 0 bases from V and 3 bases from J, with 21 bases between. CDR3 sequence reads: CASSLDFVFQGGYKNIQYF. The CDR3 DNA sequence: TGTGCCAGCAGCTTAGATTTTGTTTTCCAGGGGGGATACAAAAACATTCAGTACTTC.

The chain uses TRBV28 and TRBJ2-1, with 8 bases aligning to TRBD2. The junction had 16 bases not matched to a gene; V was cut back by 6 bases and J by 6 bases. Germline values: CDR1 MDHEN, CDR2 SYDVKM. The CDR3 consists of 17 residues. CDR3 region: CASRPLGRAGETNEQFF. In DNA form, the CDR3 reads TGTGCCAGCAGGCCCTTAGGGCGAGCGGGAGAAACCAATGAGCAGTTCTTC.